A single sample is the source of the 14 T cell receptor beta chains below, sequenced in a study of T cell changes during pregnancy in multiple sclerosis. Assay: immunoSEQ multiplex PCR; the TCRdb copy retains only in-frame clones and omits some. The sample has about 36,000 clones; around nine tenths are singletons. Source: CD8+ T cells from peripheral blood mononuclear cells, taken in the third trimester of pregnancy. The receptors come from a female donor with multiple sclerosis, enrolled in a pregnancy study.

This chain joins TRBV27 and TRBJ2-7; 9 bases fit TRBD2. The trim removed 9 bases at V and 3 bases at J, leaving 9 bases unmatched. The CDR3 spans 14 residues. Germline CDR1 and CDR2: MNHEY and SMNVEV (reference sequence). The CDR3 is CASSSGGSFYEQYF. The CDR3 coding sequence is TGTGCCAGTTCCAGCGGGGGGTCCTTCTACGAGCAGTACTTC.

The rearrangement joins TRBV4-1 to TRBJ2-1, with D maybe TRBD2 (5 bases). V was shortened by 1 base and J by 9 bases, with 10 bases between the two germline ends. Germline V gene lookup returns CDR1 MGHRA and CDR2 YSYEKL. This CDR3 contains 13 residues. The CDR3 protein is CASSQVRDSEQFF. The CDR3 region has the DNA TGCGCCAGCAGCCAAGTTCGGGATAGTGAGCAGTTCTTC.

The chain has TRBV6-5 and TRBJ2-7; D not resolved. Germline CDR1 MNHEY, CDR2 SVGAGI. The CDR3 runs to 13 residues. V lost 2 bases to trimming and J lost 1 base, with 6 bases between them. The CDR3 nucleotides are TGTGCCAGCAGTTACGCTAGTTCCTACGAGCAGTACTTC. Protein sequence: CASSYASSYEQYF.

The rearrangement links TRBV5-1 to TRBJ2-7, with a possible D match to TRBD1 (6 bases). V shed 0 bases and J shed 0 bases, with 10 bases lying between them. Germline V gene lookup returns CDR1 SGHRS and CDR2 YFSETQ. The CDR3 covers 15 residues. The CDR3 DNA sequence: TGCGCCAGCAGCTTGGAAGGGGGTCTCTCCTACGAGCAGTACTTC. Encoded protein: CASSLEGGLSYEQYF.

The J gene is TRBJ1-2, the V gene TRBV27; 7 bases align to TRBD1. The CDR3 sequence is 15 residues long. V lost 4 bases to trimming and J lost 0 bases; unmatched junction nucleotides: 5. Germline CDR1 is MNHEY and CDR2 is SMNVEV (reference sequence). CDR3 region: CASSSLGTANYGYTF. CDR3 nucleotide sequence: TGTGCCAGCAGTTCTCTTGGGACAGCTAACTATGGCTACACCTTC.

This CDR3 reads CASRDSGYEQYF. CDR3 DNA: TGCGCCAGCAGAGACAGCGGGTACGAGCAGTACTTC. The genes are TRBV5-1 and TRBJ2-7, with D maybe TRBD2 (6 bases). Between the trimmed V and J ends, which lost 5 bases and 4 bases, there was a span of 10 bases. Germline assignment: CDR1 SGHRS and CDR2 YFSETQ. The CDR3 length is 12 residues.

The chain joins TRBV5-6 to TRBJ2-1, with D unresolved. The V gene's germline CDR1 is SGHDT and CDR2 YYEEEE. CDR3 size: 12 residues. Trimming shortened V by 2 bases and J by 8 bases, and 8 bases separated the two germline ends. The CDR3 is CASSFQRDEQFF. CDR3 DNA: TGTGCCAGCAGCTTTCAACGAGATGAGCAGTTCTTC.

The CDR3 DNA follows: TGTGCCAGCAGGAACCCGACAGGGAGCTATGGCTACACCTTC. Its protein is CASRNPTGSYGYTF. The chain employs TRBV6-1 and TRBJ1-2; 7 bases are a match to TRBD1. The CDR3 is 14 amino acids. The trim removed 6 bases at V and 4 bases at J, leaving 8 bases unmatched. Germline V CDR1 and CDR2: MNHNS, SASEGT.

The sample holds a few counts of this clone. The V call is TRBV27, the J call TRBJ2-3; 7 nucleotides align to TRBD1. Germline V gene data show CDR1 as MNHEY and CDR2 as SMNVEV (reference sequence). CDR3 length: 16 amino acids. The J segment lost 1 base and the V segment lost 2 bases, leaving 6 bases of the junction unmatched. CDR3 sequence: CASSLARGKGTDTQYF. CDR3 nucleotides: TGTGCCAGCAGTTTAGCCAGGGGGAAGGGCACAGATACGCAGTATTTT.

The rearrangement joins TRBV7-7 to TRBJ2-3; the D gene is possibly TRBD2 (6 bases). CDR1 SSHAT and CDR2 FNYEAQ come from the germline V gene (reference sequence). V was pared by 5 bases and J by 9 bases, with 15 bases between. CDR3 length equals 13 residues. The DNA for the CDR3 is TGTGCCAGCAGCCCGCGGGACGGCCTAACGCAGTATTTT. Protein: CASSPRDGLTQYF.

This sequence joins TRBV27 and TRBJ1-1; D is perhaps TRBD1 (6 bases). Germline lookup yields CDR1 MNHEY and CDR2 SMNVEV (reference sequence). The CDR3 sequence is 14 residues long. Deletions cut 4 bases from V and 0 bases from J, with 9 bases between. In DNA, the CDR3 is TGTGCCAGCAGTTGGGGGGGGCTGAACACTGAAGCTTTCTTT. It yields the protein CASSWGGLNTEAFF.

The rearrangement uses TRBV7-9 and TRBJ2-7, with D tentatively TRBD2 (7 bases). CDR1 is SEHNR, CDR2 FQNEAQ, per germline (reference sequence). The CDR3 has 16 residues. V was pared by 5 bases and J by 2 bases, with 19 bases between. CDR3 bases: TGTGCCAGCAGCAATCGGGGGGCAGGGGAACCCTACGAGCAGTACTTC. The encoded protein is CASSNRGAGEPYEQYF.

V and J are TRBV14 and TRBJ1-2; D perhaps matches TRBD1 (6 bases). Trimming took off 0 bases at V and 8 bases at J, with 16 bases between the two ends. This CDR3 is built from 15 residues. Germline CDR1 and CDR2: SGHDN and FVKESK. The CDR3 bases are TGTGCCAGCAGCCAAGATAAGTGGCACAGGGAAGGCTACACCTTC. Translation gives CASSQDKWHREGYTF.

This clone showed up just a few times. The chain is built from TRBV2 and TRBJ1-1; no reliable D call. V was pared by 3 bases and J by 7 bases, with 9 bases between. The CDR3 runs to 12 residues. Germline CDR1 reads SNHLY; CDR2 reads FYNNEI. The CDR3 DNA is TGTGCCAGCAGTGACAGGCCGATTGAAGCTTTCTTT. Protein sequence: CASSDRPIEAFF.